This T cell receptor beta chain was found in a study of T cells in Graves' hyperthyroidism and ophthalmopathy. Study summary: Blood from the periphery was taken at initial diagnosis, before any treatment.

This clonotype was recorded many times. Amplified TCR beta CDR3 regions came from RNA transcripts. Researchers ran a first-round RT-PCR on the TCR CDR3 using the HTBI primer set. TCRdb reanalysed the multiplex PCR reads using MiXCR and keeps one entry per CDR3 protein. Among about 740,000 distinct CDR3 sequences, 12% to 15% were seen once, and the ten largest hold roughly 10%. Patients aged 18 to 65 had newly diagnosed hyperthyroidism lasting under 2 months. The sequenced material came from blood. The sequence was obtained from a young woman with Graves' hyperthyroidism.

The CDR3 DNA sequence: TGTGCCAGCAGCCCTATAGTGAGAGAGACCCAGTACTTC. Protein sequence: CASSPIVRETQYF. This chain links TRBV3-1 with TRBJ2-5, with D hard to call. CDR1 is LGHDT and CDR2 is YNNKEL in the germline V gene (reference sequence). The V gene lost 4 bases and the J gene lost 4 bases, with 10 bases spanning the gap. This CDR3 has 13 residues.